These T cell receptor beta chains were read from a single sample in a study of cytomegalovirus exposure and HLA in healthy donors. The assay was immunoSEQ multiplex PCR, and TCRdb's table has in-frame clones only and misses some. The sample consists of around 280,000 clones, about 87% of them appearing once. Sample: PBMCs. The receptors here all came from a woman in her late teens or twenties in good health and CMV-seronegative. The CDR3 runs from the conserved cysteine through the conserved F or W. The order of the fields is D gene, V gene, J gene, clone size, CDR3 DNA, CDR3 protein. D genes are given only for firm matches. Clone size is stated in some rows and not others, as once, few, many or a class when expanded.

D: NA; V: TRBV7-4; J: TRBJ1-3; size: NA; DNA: TGTGCCAGCACCCGACGGGACTCTGGAAACACCATATATTTT; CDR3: CASTRRDSGNTIYF
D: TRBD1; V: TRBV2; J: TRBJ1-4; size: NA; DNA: TGTGCCAGCAGTGACCGTAACAGGGGGAATGAAAAACTGTTTTTT; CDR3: CASSDRNRGNEKLFF
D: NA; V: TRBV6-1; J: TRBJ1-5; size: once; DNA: TGTGCCAGCAGTGAAGACGCAGGTACCAATCAGCCCCAGCATTTT; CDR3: CASSEDAGTNQPQHF
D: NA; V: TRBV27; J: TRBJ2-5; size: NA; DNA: TGTGCCAGCAGTTTTACCTTCCCGGGGACCCAGTACTTC; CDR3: CASSFTFPGTQYF
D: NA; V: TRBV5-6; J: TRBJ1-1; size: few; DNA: TGTGCCAGCAGCTTGAACCGAGCGGGAGCTTTCTTT; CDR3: CASSLNRAGAFF
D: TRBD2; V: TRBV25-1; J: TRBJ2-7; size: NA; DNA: TGTGCCAGCAATAAGCGGGGGGCCCACTACGAGCAGTACTTC; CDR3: CASNKRGAHYEQYF
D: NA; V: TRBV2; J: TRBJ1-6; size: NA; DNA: TGTGCCAGCAGTGAACGCACAGGGAAAAATTCACCCCTCCACTTT; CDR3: CASSERTGKNSPLHF
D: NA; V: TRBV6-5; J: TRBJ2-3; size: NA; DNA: TGTGCCAGCAGTCCACAGGCCGACCTTGGGGATACGCAGTATTTT; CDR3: CASSPQADLGDTQYF
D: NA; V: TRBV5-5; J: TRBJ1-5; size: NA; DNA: TGTGCCAGCAGCTTGGTAGAGAGACTTAGCAATCAGCCCCAGCATTTT; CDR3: CASSLVERLSNQPQHF
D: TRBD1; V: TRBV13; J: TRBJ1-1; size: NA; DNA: TGTGCCAGCAGCTTACCTCGGACAGGGGAAGCTTTCTTT; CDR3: CASSLPRTGEAFF
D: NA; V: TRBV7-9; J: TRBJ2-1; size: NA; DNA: TGTGCCACCGAGGGGGCCTACAATGAGCAGTTCTTC; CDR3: CATEGAYNEQFF
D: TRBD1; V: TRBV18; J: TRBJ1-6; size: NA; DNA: TGTGCCAGCTCTAGGGACAGAAAGATTAATTCACCCCTCCACTTT; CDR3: CASSRDRKINSPLHF
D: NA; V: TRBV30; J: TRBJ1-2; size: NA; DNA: TGTGCCTGGAGTGTACCCGGACTTAACTATGGCTACACCTTC; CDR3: CAWSVPGLNYGYTF
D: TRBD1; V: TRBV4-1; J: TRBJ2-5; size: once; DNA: TGCGCCAGCACCCCTATGACAGGGCAAGAGACCCAGTACTTC; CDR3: CASTPMTGQETQYF
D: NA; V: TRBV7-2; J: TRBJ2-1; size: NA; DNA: TGTGCCAGCAGCTTTCCCTCCCTGCGGTCCTCCTACAATGAGCAGTTCTTC; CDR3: CASSFPSLRSSYNEQFF
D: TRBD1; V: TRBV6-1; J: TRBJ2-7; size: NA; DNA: TGTGCCAGCAGGACGACAGGGGACGAGCAGTACTTC; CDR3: CASRTTGDEQYF
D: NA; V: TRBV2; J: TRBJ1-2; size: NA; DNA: TGTGCCAGCAGTGAACTGAGCGCTCTCCCTAACTATGGCTACACCTTC; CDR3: CASSELSALPNYGYTF
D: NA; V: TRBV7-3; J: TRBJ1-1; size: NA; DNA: TGTGCCAGCAGCATTAGCAAGAACACTGAAGCTTTCTTT; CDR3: CASSISKNTEAFF
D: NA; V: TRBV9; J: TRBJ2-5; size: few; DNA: TGTGCCAGCAGCCCTGGAGGGGGAGGGGGGGCGGCGTTCGAGACCCAGTACTTC; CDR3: CASSPGGGGGAAFETQYF
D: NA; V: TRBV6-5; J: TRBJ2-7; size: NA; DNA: TGTGCCAGCAGAAGGGAACAGGGGGGGTACGAGCAGTACTTC; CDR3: CASRREQGGYEQYF
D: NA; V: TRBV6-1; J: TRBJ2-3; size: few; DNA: TGTGCCAGCAGTGCAGCCAGGCTACAGCTTACGCAGTATTTT; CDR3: CASSAARLQLTQYF
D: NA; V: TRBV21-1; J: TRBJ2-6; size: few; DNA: TGTGCCAGTACGAGCTCTGGGGCCAACGTCCTGACTTTC; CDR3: CASTSSGANVLTF
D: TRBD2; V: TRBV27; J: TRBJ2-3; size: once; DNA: TGTGCCAGCAGTTTATTCCCTAGCGGGGGGGCCCCTAGCACAGATACGCAGTATTTT; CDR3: CASSLFPSGGAPSTDTQYF
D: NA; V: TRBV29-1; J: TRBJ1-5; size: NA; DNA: TGCAGCGTGACAACAGAAAATAGCAATCAGCCCCAGCATTTT; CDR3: CSVTTENSNQPQHF
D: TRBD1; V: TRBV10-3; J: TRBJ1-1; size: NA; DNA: TGTGCCATCAGCGAACCGGGACAGGGGGACAACACTGAAGCTTTCTTT; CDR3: CAISEPGQGDNTEAFF
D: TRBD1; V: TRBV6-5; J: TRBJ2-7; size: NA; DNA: TGTGCCAGCAGACAGGGGACCTACGAGCAGTACTTC; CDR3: CASRQGTYEQYF
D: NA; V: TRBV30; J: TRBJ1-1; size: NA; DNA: TGTGCCTGGGGACAAAAGAACACTGAAGCTTTCTTT; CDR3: CAWGQKNTEAFF
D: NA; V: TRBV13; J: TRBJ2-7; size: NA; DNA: TGTGCCAGCAGCTTAGTCGCAGGCGTGAGCTCCTACGAGCAGTACTTC; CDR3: CASSLVAGVSSYEQYF
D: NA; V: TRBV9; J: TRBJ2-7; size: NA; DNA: TGTGCCAGCAGCGTAGGCCCGACAGGATCTTCCTACGAGCAGTACTTC; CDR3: CASSVGPTGSSYEQYF
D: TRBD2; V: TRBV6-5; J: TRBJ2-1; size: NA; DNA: TGTGCCAGCAGTTACTTAAGCGGGGGCCTTAACAATGAGCAGTTCTTC; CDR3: CASSYLSGGLNNEQFF
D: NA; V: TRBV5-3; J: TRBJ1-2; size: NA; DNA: TGTGCCAGAAGCACAACCCGCGGGGTCATATGCTACACCTTC; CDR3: CARSTTRGVICYTF
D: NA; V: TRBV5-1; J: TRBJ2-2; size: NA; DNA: TGCGCCAGCAGCTTCGGGAACACCGGGGAGCTGTTTTTT; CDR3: CASSFGNTGELFF
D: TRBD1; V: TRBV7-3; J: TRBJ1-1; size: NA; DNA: TGTGCCAGCAGCTTAAGCCCGACACGCGTAGACAGGGGAAACACTGAAGCTTTCTTT; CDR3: CASSLSPTRVDRGNTEAFF
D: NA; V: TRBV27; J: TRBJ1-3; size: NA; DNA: TGTGCCAGCATCTCCCCTGGAAACACCATATATTTT; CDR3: CASISPGNTIYF
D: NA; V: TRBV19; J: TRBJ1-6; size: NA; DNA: TGTGCCAGTAGTATGGACAGCTTGAATTCACCCCTCCACTTT; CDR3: CASSMDSLNSPLHF
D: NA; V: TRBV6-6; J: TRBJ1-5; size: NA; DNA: TGTGCCAGCAGTTACGCAGGGTACCCAAATCAGCCCCAGCATTTT; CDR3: CASSYAGYPNQPQHF
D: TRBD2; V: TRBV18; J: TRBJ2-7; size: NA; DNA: TGTGCCAGCTCCCCCGGTTCGTCTAGCGGGGGGGAGCAGTACTTC; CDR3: CASSPGSSSGGEQYF
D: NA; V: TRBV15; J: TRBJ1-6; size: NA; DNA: TGTGCCACCAGCAAAGAAAGGACGGAGGGAAATTCCCCCCTCCACTTT; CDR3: CATSKERTEGNSPLHF
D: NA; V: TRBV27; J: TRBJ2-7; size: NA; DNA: TGTGCCAGCAGAGGGGGAAACGAGCAGTACTTC; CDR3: CASRGGNEQYF
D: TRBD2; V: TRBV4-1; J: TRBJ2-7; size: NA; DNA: TGCGCCAGCAGCCAAGAGGGGGGGAGGGCCCCGAAATACGAGCAGTACTTC; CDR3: CASSQEGGRAPKYEQYF
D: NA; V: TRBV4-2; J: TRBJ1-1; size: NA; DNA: TGTGCCAGCAGCCTCCGATCCCTCCAGCCCCGGGTAACTGAAGCTTTCTTT; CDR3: CASSLRSLQPRVTEAFF
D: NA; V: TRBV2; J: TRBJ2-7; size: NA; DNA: TGTGCCAGCAGTGTTGGGCCTTTGCCCCGCGAGCAGTACTTC; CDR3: CASSVGPLPREQYF
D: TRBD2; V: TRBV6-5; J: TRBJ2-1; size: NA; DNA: TGTGCCAGCAGCCCCGGGACTAGTCCCAATGAGCAGTTCTTC; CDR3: CASSPGTSPNEQFF
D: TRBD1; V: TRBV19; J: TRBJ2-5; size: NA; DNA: TGTGCCAGTAGTGCGACCGGGACAGGGGGCAGAAAGACCCAGTACTTC; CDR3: CASSATGTGGRKTQYF
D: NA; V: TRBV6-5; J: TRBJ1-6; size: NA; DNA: TGTGCCAGCAGTTACTTCGGTGCAAGTTCACCCCTCCACTTT; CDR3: CASSYFGASSPLHF
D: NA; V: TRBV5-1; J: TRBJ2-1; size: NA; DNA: TGCGCCAGCTCTACGGGGGGCCCCGGTTCCCATGAGCAGTTCTTC; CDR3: CASSTGGPGSHEQFF
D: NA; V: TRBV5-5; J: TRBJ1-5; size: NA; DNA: TGTGCCAGCAGCTTGGGTCGTATCAATCAGCCCCAGCATTTT; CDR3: CASSLGRINQPQHF
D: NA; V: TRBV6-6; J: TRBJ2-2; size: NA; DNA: TGTGCCAGCACCTGGGACTTGGGGCGGACCGGGGAGCTGTTTTTT; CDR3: CASTWDLGRTGELFF
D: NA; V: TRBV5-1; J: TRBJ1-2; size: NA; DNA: TGCGCCAGCAGCTTCGACAGTTACTATGGCTACACCTTC; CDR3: CASSFDSYYGYTF
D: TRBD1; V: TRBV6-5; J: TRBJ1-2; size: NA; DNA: TGTGCCAGCAGCAGGACAGGAGGAGGATATGGCTACACCTTC; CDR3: CASSRTGGGYGYTF
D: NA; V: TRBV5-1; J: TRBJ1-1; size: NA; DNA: TGCGCCAGCAGCTTACACGAGAACACTGAAGCTTTCTTT; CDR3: CASSLHENTEAFF
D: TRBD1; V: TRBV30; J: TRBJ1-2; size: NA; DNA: TGTGCCTGGAGTAGGCAGGGGGGAGGTGGCTACACCTTC; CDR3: CAWSRQGGGGYTF
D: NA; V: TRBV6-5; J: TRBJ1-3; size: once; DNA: TGTGCCAGCAGTTCCACAGGGACGTCGGGAAACACCATATATTTT; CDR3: CASSSTGTSGNTIYF
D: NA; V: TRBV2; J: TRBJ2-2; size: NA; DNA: TGTGCCAGCAGTGCGGGAGAAGCTAACACCGGGGAGCTGTTTTTT; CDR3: CASSAGEANTGELFF
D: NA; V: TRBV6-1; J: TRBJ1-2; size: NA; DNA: TGTGCCAGCAGTGAAGACAGGGAATATGGCTACACCTTC; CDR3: CASSEDREYGYTF
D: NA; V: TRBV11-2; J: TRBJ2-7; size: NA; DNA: TGTGCCAGCATGGGAAGGGGGGGCAGCGACGAGCAGTACTTC; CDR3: CASMGRGGSDEQYF
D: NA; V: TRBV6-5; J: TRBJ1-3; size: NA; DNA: TGTGCCAGCAGCCCCAGGCAAGGCTCTGGAAACACCATATATTTT; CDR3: CASSPRQGSGNTIYF
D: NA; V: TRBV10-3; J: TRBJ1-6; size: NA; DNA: TGTGCCATCAGTGCCTTGACAGCTTATAATTCACCCCTCCACTTT; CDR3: CAISALTAYNSPLHF
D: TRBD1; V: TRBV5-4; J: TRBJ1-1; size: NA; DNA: TGTGCCAGCAGCCCCGGACAGGGCGACACTGAAGCTTTCTTT; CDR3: CASSPGQGDTEAFF